This T cell receptor beta chain derives from a study of blood T cell repertoires in COVID-19. Overall study context: The analysed material was cDNA or gDNA that came from T cells, B-cell-depleted T cells, or PBMCs.

The protocol was immunoSEQ multiplex PCR, while the TCRdb copy is restricted to in-frame clones and leaves out a portion. This sample has just over 200,000 clones; 85% to 90% occur once, and the top ten carry 5% to 6.5%. This CDR3 contains 17 residues. Germline values: CDR1 LGHDT, CDR2 YNNKEL (reference sequence). V lost 0 bases, J lost 6 bases, and 11 bases stayed unmatched. The chain employs TRBV3-1 (or the pseudogene TRBV3-2) and TRBJ2-3; 8 bases agree with TRBD2. The receptor was derived from an elderly man with acute or convalescent COVID-19. Sample: peripheral blood. CDR3 in amino acids: CASSQDPLAGGGDTQYF. Written as DNA, the CDR3 is TGTGCCAGCAGCCAAGATCCCCTCGCGGGAGGAGGGGATACGCAGTATTTT.